Below, 14 T cell receptor beta chains from the same sample are listed, as sequenced in a study of cytomegalovirus exposure and HLA in healthy donors. It was with 60 Vbeta and 13 Jbeta primers that the PCR ran. Generated by immunoSEQ multiplex PCR, the TCRdb table keeps only in-frame clones and is missing some. This table holds more than 150,000 clones, about 81% found once. The material sequenced was PBMCs. These receptors were collected from a man aged 35 to 55 in good health and CMV-seronegative.

The gene calls are TRBV7-2 and TRBJ2-7, with D possibly TRBD2 on 6 matching bases. The CDR3 has 17 residues. The V end lost 1 base, the J end lost 2 bases, and 18 bases lay between the germline ends. Germline V gene lookup returns CDR1 SGHTA and CDR2 FQGNSA. In DNA, the CDR3 is TGTGCCAGCAGCTTAGAGGGGACTCAAATATTAACCTACGAGCAGTACTTC. This codes for CASSLEGTQILTYEQYF.

V usage is TRBV18 and J usage is TRBJ2-3, with TRBD2 matching over 11 bases. Losses at the gene ends were 1 base for V and 5 bases for J; bases not matched to a gene: 5. The CDR3 is made up of 16 amino acids. Per germline, CDR1 KGHSH and CDR2 LQKENI. The CDR3 DNA reads as TGTGCCAGCTCACCACTTGGGACTAGCGGTGGAGATACGCAGTATTTT. It encodes CASSPLGTSGGDTQYF.

The rearrangement uses TRBV6-5 and TRBJ2-1; D call uncertain. The CDR3 is 13 residues long. CDR1 is MNHEY and CDR2 is SVGAGI in the germline V gene. Trimming pared 6 bases from V and 2 bases from J, leaving 8 bases between. CDR3 DNA: TGTGCCAGCAGCCCCAAAACCTACAATGAGCAGTTCTTC. It translates to CASSPKTYNEQFF.

The J gene is TRBJ2-1, the V gene TRBV7-2; TRBD2 aligns across 8 bases. The CDR3 runs to 12 residues. Germline V gene data show CDR1 as SGHTA and CDR2 as FQGNSA. V lost 5 bases, J lost 8 bases, and 2 bases stayed unmatched. CDR3 coding DNA: TGTGCCAGCAGCGCGACTAGCGATGAGCAGTTCTTC. It specifies CASSATSDEQFF.

The chain recombines TRBV7-8 with TRBJ1-4, with a tentative D call TRBD1 (6 bases). This CDR3 comprises 15 residues. In germline, CDR1 is SGHVS, CDR2 FQNEAQ. Trimming stripped 5 bases from V and 3 bases from J, with 13 bases between. Written as DNA, the CDR3 is TGTGCCAGCAGCCCAGACAGGACAGCTAATGAAAAACTGTTTTTT. Its protein product is CASSPDRTANEKLFF.

V is TRBV6-1 and J is TRBJ2-1; D uncertain. Germline lookup yields CDR1 MNHNS and CDR2 SASEGT. This CDR3 has 13 amino acids. The V gene lost 10 bases and the J gene lost 13 bases, with 23 bases spanning the gap. CDR3 amino acids: CATRIPQVPVQFF. The CDR3 DNA reads as TGTGCCACCAGAATCCCGCAGGTACCGGTCCAGTTCTTC.

V usage is TRBV18 and J usage is TRBJ2-1, with TRBD1 matching over 10 bases. Germline trimming cut 6 bases from V and 6 bases from J; bases unmatched to any gene: 11. Looked up from germline, CDR1 is KGHSH and CDR2 is LQKENI. This CDR3 spans 16 amino acids. Here the CDR3 reads CASSSTGQGSLNEQFF. In DNA form, the CDR3 reads TGTGCCAGCTCTTCAACGGGACAGGGGTCGCTCAATGAGCAGTTCTTC. The whole variable domain, filled in from reference TRBV18 and TRBJ2-1, reads NAGVMQNPRHLVRRRGQEARLRCSPMKGHSHVYWYRQLPEEGLKFMVYLQKENIIDESGMPKERFSAEFPKEGPSILRIQQVVRGDSAAYFCASSSTGQGSLNEQFFGPGTRLTVL.

The chain recombines TRBV19 with TRBJ1-2; TRBD1 matches at 8 bases. J lost 5 bases, V lost 1 base, and 6 bases had no gene match. The CDR3 is 15 residues long. Germline V lookup: CDR1 LNHDA, CDR2 SQIVND (reference sequence). The CDR3 region is CASSIASRGLYGYTF. Here the CDR3 DNA reads TGTGCCAGTAGTATAGCGAGCAGGGGGCTGTATGGCTACACCTTC.

V usage is TRBV5-1 and J usage is TRBJ1-4; D is undetermined. The germline CDR1 and CDR2 sequences are SGHRS and YFSETQ. With 1 base removed from V and 13 bases from J, the gap between germline ends came to 14 bases. This CDR3 has 13 amino acids. Written as DNA, the CDR3 is TGCGCCAGCAGCTTGTCCGGGGATCTCAGACTGTTTTTT. Its protein is CASSLSGDLRLFF.

The chain is built from TRBV6-1 and TRBJ2-7, with 8 bases identical to TRBD1. With V trimmed by 6 bases and J by 1 base, 5 bases remained unmatched. Germline CDR1 reads MNHNS; CDR2 reads SASEGT. The length of the CDR3 is 14 residues. Written as DNA, the CDR3 is TGTGCCAGCAGGGAGGACAGGGTTTCCTACGAGCAGTACTTC. Translation: CASREDRVSYEQYF.

This clone was observed a single time. The chain links TRBV6-5 to TRBJ1-5; D may be TRBD1 (5 bases). The CDR3 is 15 residues long. Trimming stripped 1 base from V and 9 bases from J, with 16 bases between. In germline, CDR1 is MNHEY, CDR2 SVGAGI. The CDR3 loop reads CASSYFRRGNWPQHF. CDR3 bases: TGTGCCAGCAGTTACTTTAGGCGGGGGAATTGGCCCCAGCATTTT.

The V call is TRBV27, the J call TRBJ1-2, with no clear D. The length of the CDR3 is 11 residues. The V end was cut by 5 bases, the J end by 8 bases, with 9 bases between. Germline V lookup: CDR1 MNHEY, CDR2 SMNVEV (reference sequence). The CDR3 coding sequence is TGTGCCAGCAGTAACGGCGGCGGCTACACCTTC. Translated: CASSNGGGYTF.

This clone was seen only a few times. The V and J genes are TRBV30 and TRBJ2-5; TRBD2 matches 7 bases. V was clipped by 5 bases and J by 5 bases; unmatched bases: 8. The V gene's germline CDR1 is GTSNPN and CDR2 SVGIG (reference sequence). The CDR3 is 13 residues long. For the CDR3, the DNA is TGTGCCTGGGGTGGCGGGGGTTCGGAGACCCAGTACTTC. It specifies CAWGGGGSETQYF.

The chain links TRBV7-3 to TRBJ2-5; D call uncertain. This CDR3 contains 13 residues. CDR1 and CDR2 (germline): SGHTA, FQGTGA. The V end was cut by 5 bases, the J end by 5 bases, with 12 bases between. The CDR3 DNA reads TGTGCCAGCAGCACGCCCGGCAGGGAGACCCAGTACTTC. It encodes CASSTPGRETQYF.